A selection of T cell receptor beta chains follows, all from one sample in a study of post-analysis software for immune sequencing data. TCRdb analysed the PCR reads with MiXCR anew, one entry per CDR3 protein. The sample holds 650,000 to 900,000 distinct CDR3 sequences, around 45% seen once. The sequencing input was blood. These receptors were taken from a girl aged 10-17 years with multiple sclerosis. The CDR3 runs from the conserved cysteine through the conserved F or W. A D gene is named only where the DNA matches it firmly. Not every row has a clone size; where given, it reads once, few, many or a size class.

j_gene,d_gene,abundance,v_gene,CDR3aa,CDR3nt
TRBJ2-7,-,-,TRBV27,CASSDGTPWNYYEQYF,TGTGCCAGCAGTGACGGGACCCCCTGGAACTACTACGAGCAGTACTTC
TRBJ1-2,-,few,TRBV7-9,CASSLVAGGQANYGYTF,TGTGCCAGCAGCTTAGTAGCTGGCGGACAAGCTAACTATGGCTACACCTTC
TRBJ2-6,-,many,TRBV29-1,CSVEVSGANVLTF,TGCAGCGTTGAGGTCTCTGGGGCCAACGTCCTGACTTTC
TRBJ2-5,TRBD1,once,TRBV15,CATSRPPLRGLQETQYF,TGTGCCACCAGCAGACCTCCGTTGAGGGGGCTGCAAGAGACCCAGTACTTC
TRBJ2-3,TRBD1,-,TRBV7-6,CASSLGGRDRFSADTQYF,TGTGCCAGCAGCTTAGGTGGGCGGGACAGGTTTTCGGCAGATACGCAGTATTTT
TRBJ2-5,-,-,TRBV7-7,CASSPRGTFETQYF,TGTGCTAGCAGCCCACGGGGGACTTTCGAGACCCAGTACTTC
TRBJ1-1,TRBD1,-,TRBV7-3,CASSLNGDRKNTEAFF,TGTGCCAGCAGCTTAAACGGGGACAGGAAGAACACTGAAGCTTTCTTT
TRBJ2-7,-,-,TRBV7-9,CASSPLADYCEQYF,TGTGCCAGCAGCCCGCTTGCGGACTACTGCGAGCAGTACTTC
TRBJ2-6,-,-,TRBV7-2,CASSLEGRRSGANVLTF,TGTGCCAGCAGCTTAGAAGGCAGGCGCTCTGGGGCCAACGTCCTGACTTTC
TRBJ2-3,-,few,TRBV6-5,CASSHRLNPDTQYF,TGTGCCAGCAGTCACCGCCTGAACCCAGATACGCAGTATTTT
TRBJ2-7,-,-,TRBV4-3,CASSQRPGYEQYF,TGCGCCAGCAGCCAAAGGCCGGGCTACGAGCAGTACTTC
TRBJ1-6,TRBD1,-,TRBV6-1,CASSGLGQGALRGPPLHF,TGTGCCAGCAGCGGACTGGGACAGGGGGCGCTGAGAGGTCCACCCCTCCACTTT
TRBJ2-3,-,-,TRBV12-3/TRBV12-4,CASTPRTFSGTQYF,TGTGCCAGCACCCCACGGACCTTCTCGGGTACGCAGTATTTT
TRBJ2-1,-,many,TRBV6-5,CASSYSGGTGQFF,TGTGCCAGCAGTTACTCAGGAGGTACGGGACAGTTCTTC
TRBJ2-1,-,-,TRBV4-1,CASSQADVPYNEQFF,TGCGCCAGCAGCCAAGCTGACGTCCCCTACAATGAGCAGTTCTTC
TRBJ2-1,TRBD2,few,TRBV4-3,CASSPQRREMDNEQFF,TGCGCCAGCAGCCCCCAGCGGCGGGAGATGGACAATGAGCAGTTCTTC